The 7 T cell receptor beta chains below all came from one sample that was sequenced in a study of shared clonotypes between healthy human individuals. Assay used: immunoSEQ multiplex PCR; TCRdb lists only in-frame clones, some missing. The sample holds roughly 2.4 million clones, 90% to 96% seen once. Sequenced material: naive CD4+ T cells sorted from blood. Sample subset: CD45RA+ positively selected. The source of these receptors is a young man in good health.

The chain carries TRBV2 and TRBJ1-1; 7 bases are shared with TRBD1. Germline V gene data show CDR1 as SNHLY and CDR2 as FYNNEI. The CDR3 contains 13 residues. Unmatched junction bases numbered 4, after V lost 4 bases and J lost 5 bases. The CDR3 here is CASSVTGQTEAFF. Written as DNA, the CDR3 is TGTGCCAGCAGTGTGACGGGACAGACTGAAGCTTTCTTT.

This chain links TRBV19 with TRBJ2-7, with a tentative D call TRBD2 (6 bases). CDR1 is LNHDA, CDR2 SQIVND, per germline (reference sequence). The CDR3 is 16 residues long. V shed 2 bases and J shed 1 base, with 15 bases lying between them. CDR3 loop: CASSISMRGNSYEQYF. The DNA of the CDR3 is TGTGCCAGTAGTATATCAATGCGGGGCAATTCCTACGAGCAGTACTTC.

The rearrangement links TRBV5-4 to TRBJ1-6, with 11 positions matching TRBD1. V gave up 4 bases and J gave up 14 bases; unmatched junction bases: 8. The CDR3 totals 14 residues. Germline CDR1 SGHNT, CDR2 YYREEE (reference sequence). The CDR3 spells CASSPPGTGGALHF. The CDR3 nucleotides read TGTGCCAGCAGCCCCCCCGGGACAGGGGGTGCCCTCCACTTT.

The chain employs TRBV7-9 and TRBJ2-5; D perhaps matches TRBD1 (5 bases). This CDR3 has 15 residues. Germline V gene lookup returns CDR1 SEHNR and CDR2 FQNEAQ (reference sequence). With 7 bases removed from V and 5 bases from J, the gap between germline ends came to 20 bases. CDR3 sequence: CASTPMAGAFETQYF. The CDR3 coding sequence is TGTGCCAGCACCCCAATGGCTGGGGCCTTCGAGACCCAGTACTTC.

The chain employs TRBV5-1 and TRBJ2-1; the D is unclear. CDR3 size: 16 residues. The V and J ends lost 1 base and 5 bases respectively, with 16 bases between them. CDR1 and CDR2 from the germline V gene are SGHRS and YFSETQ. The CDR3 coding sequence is TGCGCCAGCAGCTTGCATGGCGCCAGTTTAAACAATGAGCAGTTCTTC. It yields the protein CASSLHGASLNNEQFF.

The CDR3 DNA reads as TGTGCCAGCACATCCGAAGTCGGGGAGCTGTTTTTT. Protein product: CASTSEVGELFF. J is TRBJ2-2 and V is TRBV6-5, with D unresolved. Trimming removed 7 bases from V and 7 bases from J, with 10 bases in between. The CDR3 spans 12 residues. The germline V gene has CDR1 MNHEY and CDR2 SVGAGI.

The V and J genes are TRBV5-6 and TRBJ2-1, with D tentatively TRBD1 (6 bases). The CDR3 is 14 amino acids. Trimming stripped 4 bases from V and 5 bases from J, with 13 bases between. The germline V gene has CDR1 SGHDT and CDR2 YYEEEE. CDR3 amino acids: CASSAQGSNNEQFF. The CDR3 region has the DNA TGTGCCAGCAGCGCTCAGGGGAGTAACAATGAGCAGTTCTTC.